The 32 T cell receptor beta chains presented below share a single source sample, sequenced in a study of cytotoxic CD8 clonotypes in ibrutinib-treated CLL. Clones were sequenced by immunoSEQ multiplex PCR, and TCRdb holds only the in-frame ones, with some missing. Seen here are 300,000 to 350,000 clones, roughly 85% observed once, and the top ten hold roughly 6.3%. The sequences come from PBMCs, collected before ibrutinib treatment. The receptors were sampled from a human donor with chronic lymphocytic leukemia.

The gene calls are TRBV4-2 and TRBJ2-3; D is unresolved. This CDR3 comprises 16 residues. CDR1 LGHNA and CDR2 YNFKEQ come from the germline V gene. V was pared by 1 base and J by 2 bases, with 13 bases between. CDR3 in amino acids: CASSQGLDPLTDTQYF. The DNA for the CDR3 is TGTGCCAGCAGCCAAGGTCTGGACCCCCTCACAGATACGCAGTATTTT.

The rearrangement uses TRBV9 and TRBJ2-3, with unresolved D. Trimming removed 1 base from V and 0 bases from J, with 9 bases in between. The CDR3 loop spans 15 amino acids. The germline gives CDR1 SGDLS, CDR2 YYNGEE. As DNA, the CDR3 is TGTGCCAGCAGCGTACGTGTATCTAGCACAGATACGCAGTATTTT. Its translation is CASSVRVSSTDTQYF.

The chain combines TRBV4-2 with TRBJ1-1; D perhaps matches TRBD1 (6 bases). Germline loops: CDR1 LGHNA, CDR2 YNFKEQ. The CDR3 length is 15 residues. Trimming cost V 1 base and J 4 bases, with 13 bases left between them. The CDR3 region is CASSQGGTGRTEAFF. The DNA for the CDR3 is TGTGCCAGCAGCCAAGGTGGAACAGGGCGCACTGAAGCTTTCTTT.

The chain is built from TRBV4-2 and TRBJ1-5; TRBD1 agrees at 7 bases. The CDR3 covers 15 residues. Looked up from germline, CDR1 is LGHNA and CDR2 is YNFKEQ. After removal of 4 bases from V and 7 bases from J, the junction contained 10 bases not matched to a gene. The CDR3 nucleotides are TGTGCCAGCAGCCCCGAACAGGGGCAAGGGCAGCCCCAGCATTTT. Its translation is CASSPEQGQGQPQHF.

This chain links TRBV4-2 with TRBJ2-3, with a possible D match to TRBD2 (5 bases). Trimming shortened V by 1 base and J by 0 bases, and 11 bases separated the two germline ends. The germline gives CDR1 LGHNA, CDR2 YNFKEQ. The CDR3 runs to 16 residues. The DNA of the CDR3 is TGTGCCAGCAGCCAAGTCCAGCGGAGGAGCACAGATACGCAGTATTTT. Amino acids: CASSQVQRRSTDTQYF.

V gene TRBV7-3 combines with J gene TRBJ2-7; TRBD1 or TRBD2 may be the D gene (5 bases each). CDR1 SGHTA and CDR2 FQGTGA come from the germline V gene. V was trimmed by 1 base and J by 2 bases, leaving 18 bases between them. The CDR3 has 17 residues. Written as DNA, the CDR3 is TGTGCCAGCAGCTTAAGGGGGATGGGCCTAGAGACCTACGAGCAGTACTTC. Protein: CASSLRGMGLETYEQYF.

In its sample, this clone was seen a few times. The chain uses TRBV18 and TRBJ1-4; D is uncertain. Trimming left V 3 bases short and J 3 bases short, with 2 bases between. CDR1 and CDR2 from the germline V gene are KGHSH and LQKENI. CDR3 length equals 12 residues. The chain's CDR3 is CASSPSNEKLFF. CDR3 in DNA: TGTGCCAGCTCACCGTCTAATGAAAAACTGTTTTTT.

The rearrangement links TRBV28 to TRBJ2-5; D is possibly TRBD1 (6 bases). Trimming removed 2 bases from V and 2 bases from J, with 12 bases in between. The CDR3 totals 15 residues. Germline CDR1 is MDHEN and CDR2 is SYDVKM. CDR3 sequence reads: CASSLGQGRQETQYF. CDR3 bases: TGTGCCAGCAGTTTAGGGCAGGGGAGACAAGAGACCCAGTACTTC.

V is TRBV18 and J is TRBJ2-3; 13 nucleotides match TRBD2. This CDR3 has 15 amino acids. Germline CDR1 and CDR2: KGHSH and LQKENI. V lost 6 bases and J lost 5; bases outside the gene matches: 5. The chain's CDR3 is CASSLTSGRRDTQYF. CDR3 nucleotides: TGTGCCAGCTCCCTGACTAGCGGGAGGAGAGATACGCAGTATTTT.

A word on this clone: Sequence at one end of the junction differs from germline and may be a read error. The chain links TRBV27 to TRBJ1-4; a possible D gene is TRBD1 (5 bases). This CDR3 comprises 17 residues. From germline, CDR1 is MNHEY and CDR2 SMNVEV (reference sequence). This CDR3 is CASSLTSSGLPPRKLFF. CDR3 nucleotide sequence: TGTGCCAGCAGTTTAACCAGCTCGGGACTCCCACCAAGAAAATTGTTTTTT.

This clone appeared a single time. This chain joins TRBV13 and TRBJ2-7; D unclear. This CDR3 region has 12 residues. V was shortened by 4 bases and J by 6 bases, with 10 bases between the two germline ends. The germline gives CDR1 PRHDT, CDR2 FYEKMQ (reference sequence). The CDR3 DNA is TGTGCCAGCAGCTCCGCCCTGGGCGAGCAGTACTTC. Encoded protein: CASSSALGEQYF.

This sequence joins TRBV2 and TRBJ1-2; a possible D gene is TRBD1 (6 bases). Deletions cut 1 base from V and 2 bases from J, with 8 bases between. From germline, CDR1 is SNHLY and CDR2 FYNNEI. The CDR3 is 14 amino acids. CDR3 nucleotides: TGTGCCAGCAGTGAAGTCGGGGGCAACTATGGCTACACCTTC. This gives the protein CASSEVGGNYGYTF. Complete variable domain (other parts from reference TRBV2 and TRBJ1-2): EPEVTQTPSHQVTQMGQEVILRCVPISNHLYFYWYRQILGQKVEFLVSFYNNEISEKSEIFDDQFSVERPDGSNFTLKIRSTKLEDSAMYFCASSEVGGNYGYTFGSGTRLTVV.

The rearrangement uses TRBV6-5 and TRBJ1-2, with TRBD1 matching over 9 bases. This CDR3 comprises 12 residues. CDR1 and CDR2 from the germline V gene are MNHEY and SVGAGI. The trim removed 5 bases at V and 8 bases at J, leaving 3 bases unmatched. The CDR3 coding sequence is TGTGCCAGCAGTCGGGGACAGGGCGGCTACACCTTC. This gives the protein CASSRGQGGYTF.

This clone was seen once. The rearrangement uses TRBV9 and TRBJ2-1, with 7 bases that match TRBD2. Per the germline V gene, CDR1 is SGDLS and CDR2 is YYNGEE. The CDR3 is 14 amino acids. V lost 6 bases, J lost 3 bases, and 6 bases stayed unmatched. CDR3 protein: CASTSGIDYNEQFF. As DNA, the CDR3 is TGTGCCAGCACCAGCGGGATAGACTACAATGAGCAGTTCTTC.

The chain couples TRBV6-1 to TRBJ1-2, with TRBD1 as a possible D gene (6 bases). The CDR3 extends over 15 amino acids. Germline assignment: CDR1 MNHNS and CDR2 SASEGT. Deletions cut 2 bases from V and 2 bases from J, with 12 bases between. The CDR3 sequence is CASSENKQGNYGYTF. CDR3 nucleotide sequence: TGTGCCAGCAGTGAAAATAAACAGGGAAACTATGGCTACACCTTC.

This chain uses TRBV6-5 with TRBJ1-2, with 8 bases lining up with TRBD1. CDR3 size: 15 residues. With 6 bases clipped from V and 4 bases from J, the junction kept 10 bases outside the gene matches. Per the germline V gene, CDR1 is MNHEY and CDR2 is SVGAGI. DNA for the CDR3: TGTGCCAGCAGCTCCAACAGGGGGGTCGTCTATGGCTACACCTTC. Translating gives CASSSNRGVVYGYTF.

The CDR3 here is CASSAVGTGDGYTF. CDR3 coding DNA: TGTGCCAGCAGTGCAGTTGGGACAGGGGATGGCTACACCTTC. The chain couples TRBV2 to TRBJ1-2; 10 bases fit TRBD1. Germline V gene lookup returns CDR1 SNHLY and CDR2 FYNNEI. V trimming: 4 bases; J trimming: 6 bases; junction bases outside the gene matches: 5. The CDR3 extends over 14 amino acids.

This clone has only a few counts. This sequence joins TRBV7-3 and TRBJ2-5; maybe TRBD2 (6 bases). Trimming shortened V by 0 bases and J by 5 bases, and 10 bases separated the two germline ends. CDR1 and CDR2 (germline): SGHTA, FQGTGA. The CDR3 loop spans 14 amino acids. CDR3 region: CASSLTAGGETQYF. The CDR3 bases are TGTGCCAGCAGCTTAACAGCGGGTGGGGAGACCCAGTACTTC.

The chain couples TRBV29-1 to TRBJ2-7; TRBD2 aligns across 12 bases. CDR1 and CDR2 from the germline V gene are SQVTM and ANQGSEA. The J segment lost 3 bases and the V segment lost 6 bases, leaving 6 bases of the junction unmatched. The CDR3 covers 14 residues. CDR3 nucleotides: TGCAGCGTAGCTGGACTAGCGGGGAACTACGAGCAGTACTTC. Protein sequence: CSVAGLAGNYEQYF.

The CDR3 DNA reads as TGTGCCAGTAGTTTAACTAGCGGGAGTTACGAGCAGTACTTC. It codes for CASSLTSGSYEQYF. V is TRBV19 and J is TRBJ2-7; 11 bases line up with TRBD2. The CDR3 totals 14 residues. Germline values: CDR1 LNHDA, CDR2 SQIVND (reference sequence). Trimming at V came to 5 bases and at J to 4 bases, leaving 4 bases not matched to a gene.

This clone was seen only a few times. The chain combines TRBV5-1 with TRBJ1-1, with a weak D call TRBD1 (6 bases). Germline V gives CDR1 SGHRS, CDR2 YFSETQ. The CDR3 contains 15 residues. V lost 6 bases and J 3 bases, leaving 18 bases between the germline ends. The CDR3 nucleotides read TGCGCCAGCACTACGGACCCAGGGGTGCACACTGAAGCTTTCTTT. This codes for CASTTDPGVHTEAFF.

This chain links TRBV7-9 with TRBJ2-7, with D unresolved. Germline loops: CDR1 SEHNR, CDR2 FQNEAQ (reference sequence). Trimming took 5 bases from V and 5 from J, leaving 19 bases between them. This CDR3 is 15 amino acids long. CDR3 bases: TGTGCCAGCAGCCGAAATAGCCCCTCACATCACGAGCAGTACTTC. Its translation: CASSRNSPSHHEQYF.

The rearrangement joins TRBV4-3 to TRBJ2-5; D gene uncertain. The ends were cut back, 0 bases at V and 2 bases at J, with 10 bases in the middle. The CDR3 totals 15 residues. Germline CDR1 is LGHNA and CDR2 is YSLEER. The CDR3 coding sequence is TGCGCCAGCAGCCAAGAGTGGGCAGTTCAAGAGACCCAGTACTTC. This gives the protein CASSQEWAVQETQYF.

This clone appeared a single time. The chain employs TRBV29-1 and TRBJ2-5, with 7 positions matching TRBD1. CDR1 SQVTM and CDR2 ANQGSEA come from the germline V gene. CDR3 length: 15 residues. Unmatched junction bases numbered 11, after V lost 2 bases and J lost 5 bases. CDR3 loop: CSVEYTGVTEETQYF. In DNA, the CDR3 is TGCAGCGTTGAATATACAGGGGTGACTGAGGAGACCCAGTACTTC. Full variable domain (outside the CDR3, taken from reference TRBV29-1 and TRBJ2-5): SAVISQKPSRDICQRGTSLTIQCQVDSQVTMMFWYRQQPGQSLTLIATANQGSEATYESGFVIDKFPISRPNLTFSTLTVSNMSPEDSSIYLCSVEYTGVTEETQYFGPGTRLLVL.

In DNA, the CDR3 is TGTGCCAGCAGCTTTAACAGGGCAGATACGCAGTATTTT. Amino acids: CASSFNRADTQYF. The J gene is TRBJ2-3, the V gene TRBV7-2; TRBD1 is a possible D gene (6 bases). Germline CDR1 reads SGHTA; CDR2 reads FQGNSA. The CDR3 covers 13 residues. Trimming shortened V by 3 bases and J by 4 bases, and 8 bases separated the two germline ends.

This clone was observed once. The chain recombines TRBV27 with TRBJ2-3; tentatively, D is TRBD2 (5 bases). The germline CDR1 and CDR2 sequences are MNHEY and SMNVEV (reference sequence). Trimming left V 5 bases short and J 7 bases short, with 16 bases between. This CDR3 comprises 14 residues. The CDR3 reads CASSPPPGYHTQYF. The DNA for the CDR3 is TGTGCCAGCAGTCCGCCCCCGGGGTACCATACGCAGTATTTT.

The chain couples TRBV27 to TRBJ2-3; the match to TRBD1 covers 9 bases. V shed 7 bases and J 5 bases; nucleotides not matched to a gene: 10. The CDR3 sequence is 15 residues long. Germline CDR1 is MNHEY and CDR2 is SMNVEV (reference sequence). The CDR3 is CASNRQGGLEDTQYF. CDR3 nucleotide sequence: TGTGCCAGCAACCGACAGGGGGGTCTAGAAGATACGCAGTATTTT.

V is TRBV2 and J is TRBJ1-2, with D perhaps matching TRBD1 (5 bases). Trimming took off 5 bases at V and 9 bases at J, with 13 bases between the two ends. The germline V gene encodes CDR1 SNHLY and CDR2 FYNNEI. The CDR3 runs to 12 residues. The chain's CDR3 is CASSPGYRSYTF. DNA for the CDR3: TGTGCCAGCAGTCCAGGGTATAGGAGCTACACCTTC.

V and J are TRBV29-1 and TRBJ2-5, with TRBD2 matching 14 bases. Trimming removed 6 bases from V and 5 bases from J; junction bases left unmatched: 11. The CDR3 spans 16 residues. From germline, CDR1 is SQVTM and CDR2 ANQGSEA. The CDR3 sequence is CSVKTSGRALGETQYF. The CDR3 DNA follows: TGCAGCGTGAAGACTAGCGGGAGGGCCCTCGGGGAGACCCAGTACTTC.

This chain joins TRBV11-2 and TRBJ1-3, with D perhaps TRBD1 (6 bases). The length of the CDR3 is 14 residues. Germline CDR1 is SGHAT and CDR2 is FQNNGV. Trimming cost V 1 base and J 5 bases, with 9 bases left between them. CDR3 region: CASSLGGARNTIYF. The CDR3 coding sequence is TGTGCCAGCAGCTTAGGGGGGGCCCGAAACACCATATATTTT.

This chain uses TRBV30 with TRBJ1-4, with 8 bases matching TRBD1. This CDR3 contains 16 residues. V trimming: 2 bases; J trimming: 1 base; junction bases outside the gene matches: 6. Germline CDR1 reads GTSNPN; CDR2 reads SVGIG (reference sequence). The CDR3 DNA is TGTGCCTGGAGTTCCATACAGGGGGAAACTAATGAAAAACTGTTTTTT. This encodes CAWSSIQGETNEKLFF.

J is TRBJ2-1 and V is TRBV19, with D perhaps matching TRBD2 (5 bases). V lost 3 bases and J 8 bases, leaving 14 bases between the germline ends. Germline assignment: CDR1 LNHDA and CDR2 SQIVND (reference sequence). This CDR3 region has 14 residues. The CDR3 spells CASSIVGVVDEQFF. CDR3 nucleotides: TGTGCCAGTAGTATTGTGGGAGTAGTAGATGAGCAGTTCTTC.